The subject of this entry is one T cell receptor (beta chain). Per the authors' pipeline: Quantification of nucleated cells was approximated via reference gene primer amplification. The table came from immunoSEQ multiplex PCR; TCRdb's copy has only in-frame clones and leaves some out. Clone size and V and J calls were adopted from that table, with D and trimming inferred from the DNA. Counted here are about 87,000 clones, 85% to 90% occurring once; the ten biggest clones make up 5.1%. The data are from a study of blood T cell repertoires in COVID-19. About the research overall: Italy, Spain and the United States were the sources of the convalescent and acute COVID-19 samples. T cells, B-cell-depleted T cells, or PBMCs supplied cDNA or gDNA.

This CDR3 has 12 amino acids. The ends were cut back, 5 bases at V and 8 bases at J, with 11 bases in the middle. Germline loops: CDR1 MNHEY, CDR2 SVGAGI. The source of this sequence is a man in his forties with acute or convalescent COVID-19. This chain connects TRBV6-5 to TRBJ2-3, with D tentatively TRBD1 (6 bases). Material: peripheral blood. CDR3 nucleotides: TGTGCCAGCAGTACCCTACAGGGTACGCAGTATTTT. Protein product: CASSTLQGTQYF.